The rows below give T cell receptor beta chains drawn from one sample of a study of shared clonotypes between healthy human individuals. Using immunoSEQ multiplex PCR, the repertoire was profiled, and TCRdb retains in-frame clones only, with some absent. Here the sample spans 650,000 to 800,000 clones, roughly 94% being singletons. The sequenced material came from naive CD8+ T cells sorted from blood. These receptors were taken from a man aged 25-45 years in good health. CDR3s include the opening cysteine and the closing phenylalanine or tryptophan. Each record gives: clone size, D gene, J gene, V gene, CDR3 length, CDR3 protein, CDR3 DNA. The D gene is left open where the match is weak. Expanded clones get a size class; other rows say once, few or many, or leave the size out.

>.|.|TRBJ2-7|TRBV9|17
CASSTNPDRSSSYEQYF
TGTGCCAGCAGCACCAATCCCGACAGGTCGAGCTCCTACGAGCAGTACTTC
>once|.|TRBJ2-7|TRBV15|15
CATSRDGGPSYEQYF
TGTGCCACCAGCAGAGATGGGGGGCCCTCCTACGAGCAGTACTTC
>.|.|TRBJ2-5|TRBV7-9|13
CASSLDREETQYF
TGTGCCAGCAGCTTAGACAGGGAAGAGACCCAGTACTTC
>.|.|TRBJ1-5|TRBV28|14
CASSLNLNWQPQHF
TGTGCCAGCAGTTTAAATTTGAACTGGCAGCCCCAGCATTTT
>.|.|TRBJ1-1|TRBV9|15
CASSVEGGLGTEAFF
TGTGCCAGCAGCGTAGAAGGCGGGCTTGGCACTGAAGCTTTCTTT
>.|.|TRBJ1-1|TRBV30|16
CAWTPSMGSMNTEAFF
TGTGCCTGGACCCCCAGTATGGGGAGTATGAACACTGAAGCTTTCTTT
>few|.|TRBJ2-6|TRBV2|14
CASNPVAGANVLTF
TGTGCCAGCAACCCTGTGGCTGGGGCCAACGTCCTGACTTTC
>.|.|TRBJ2-1|TRBV9|15
CASSPWKTGSNEQFF
TGTGCCAGCAGCCCGTGGAAAACAGGGTCCAATGAGCAGTTCTTC
>once|.|TRBJ2-7|TRBV4-3|15
CASSQDPETSYEQYF
TGCGCCAGCAGCCAAGACCCGGAAACTTCCTACGAGCAGTACTTC
>.|.|TRBJ1-2|TRBV7-9|15
CASSLFKAGNYGYTF
TGTGCCAGCAGCCTATTTAAGGCGGGGAACTATGGCTACACCTTC
>.|.|TRBJ2-7|TRBV27|13
CASSPRQTYEQYF
TGTGCCAGCAGTCCTCGACAGACCTACGAGCAGTACTTC
>.|.|TRBJ2-1|TRBV7-2|12
CASSRRGDEQFF
TGTGCCAGCAGTCGTCGGGGAGATGAGCAGTTCTTC
>.|.|TRBJ2-3|TRBV14|14
CASSQDPGPDTQYF
TGTGCCAGCAGCCAAGATCCGGGCCCAGATACGCAGTATTTT
>.|.|TRBJ1-2|TRBV7-9|15
CASSSQLLPYYGYTF
TGTGCCAGCAGCTCCCAGCTACTCCCCTACTATGGCTACACCTTC
>.|.|TRBJ2-6|TRBV4-3|18
CASSQGTEQSSGANVLTF
TGCGCCAGCAGCCAAGGCACAGAGCAGTCCTCTGGGGCCAACGTCCTGACTTTC
>.|.|TRBJ2-7|TRBV6-6|14
CASREREYGYEQYF
TGTGCCAGCAGAGAGAGGGAGTATGGCTACGAGCAGTACTTC
>.|.|TRBJ2-5|TRBV9|17
CASSREPSGSSQETQYF
TGTGCCAGCAGCCGAGAACCCTCCGGGAGCAGCCAAGAGACCCAGTACTTC
>.|.|TRBJ2-1|TRBV29-1|14
CSTRGSGVYNEQFF
TGCAGCACCCGGGGTAGCGGAGTCTACAATGAGCAGTTCTTC
>.|.|TRBJ1-4|TRBV4-1|14
CASSWGPAAEKLFF
TGCGCCAGCAGCTGGGGCCCTGCGGCCGAAAAACTGTTTTTT
>few|TRBD1|TRBJ2-7|TRBV11-2|13
CASSMGTAYEQYF
TGTGCCAGCAGCATGGGGACAGCCTACGAGCAGTACTTC
>.|.|TRBJ1-1|TRBV25-1|14
CASSKGRSRTEAFF
TGTGCCAGCAGTAAAGGACGAAGTAGGACTGAAGCTTTCTTT
>.|TRBD1|TRBJ2-7|TRBV29-1|13
CSVRGTGGYEQYF
TGCAGCGTCCGAGGGACAGGGGGCTACGAGCAGTACTTC
>.|.|TRBJ2-4|TRBV6-1|13
CASSDLVWDIQYF
TGTGCCAGCAGTGATCTGGTCTGGGACATTCAGTACTTC
>.|.|TRBJ2-7|TRBV6-6|14
CASSLSLGTYEQYF
TGTGCCAGCAGCCTAAGCCTCGGAACCTACGAGCAGTACTTC
>.|TRBD2|TRBJ2-1|TRBV6-1|17
CASSVLLAGSSYNEQFF
TGTGCCAGCAGTGTCCTCCTAGCGGGTAGCTCCTACAATGAGCAGTTCTTC
>once|.|TRBJ2-1|TRBV5-1|16
CASSPRPGLNYNEQFF
TGCGCCAGCAGCCCGAGGCCGGGTCTTAACTACAATGAGCAGTTCTTC
>once|.|TRBJ2-7|TRBV19|14
CASSSETPLGEQYF
TGTGCCAGTAGTTCTGAGACACCCTTGGGGGAGCAGTACTTC